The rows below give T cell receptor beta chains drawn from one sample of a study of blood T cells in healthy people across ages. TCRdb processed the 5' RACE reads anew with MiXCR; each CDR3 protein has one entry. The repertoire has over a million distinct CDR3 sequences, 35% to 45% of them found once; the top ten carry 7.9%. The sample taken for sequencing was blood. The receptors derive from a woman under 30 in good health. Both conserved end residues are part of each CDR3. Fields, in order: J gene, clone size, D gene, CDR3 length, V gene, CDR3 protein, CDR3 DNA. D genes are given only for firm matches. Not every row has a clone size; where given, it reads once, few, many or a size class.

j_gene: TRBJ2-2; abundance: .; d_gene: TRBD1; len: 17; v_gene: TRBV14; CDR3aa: CASSQGRGQGRSGELFF; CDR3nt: TGTGCCAGCAGCCAAGGAAGAGGACAGGGACGATCCGGGGAGCTGTTTTTT
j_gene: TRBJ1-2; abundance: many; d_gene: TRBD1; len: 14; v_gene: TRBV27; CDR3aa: CASSFGQGTYGYTF; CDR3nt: TGTGCCAGCAGTTTCGGACAGGGAACCTATGGCTACACCTTC
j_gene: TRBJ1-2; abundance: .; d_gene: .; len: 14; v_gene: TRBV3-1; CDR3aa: CASSQDIFNYGYTF; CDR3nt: TGTGCCAGCAGCCAAGATATATTTAACTATGGCTACACCTTC
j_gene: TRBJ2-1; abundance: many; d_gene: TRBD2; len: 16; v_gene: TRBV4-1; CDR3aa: CASSHEERGAYNEQFF; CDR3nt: TGCGCCAGCAGCCACGAGGAACGGGGGGCCTACAATGAGCAGTTCTTC
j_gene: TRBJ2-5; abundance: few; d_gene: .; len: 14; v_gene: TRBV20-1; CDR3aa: CSARDPQGPETQYF; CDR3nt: TGCAGTGCTAGGGACCCTCAGGGGCCAGAGACCCAGTACTTC
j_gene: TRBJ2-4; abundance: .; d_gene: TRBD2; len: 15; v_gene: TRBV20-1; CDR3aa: CSARRAGGQENIQYF; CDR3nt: TGCAGTGCTAGAAGGGCGGGGGGGCAGGAAAACATTCAGTACTTC
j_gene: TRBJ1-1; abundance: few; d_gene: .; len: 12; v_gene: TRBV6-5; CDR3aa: CASSSAGTEAFF; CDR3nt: TGTGCCAGCAGTTCAGCGGGGACTGAAGCTTTCTTT
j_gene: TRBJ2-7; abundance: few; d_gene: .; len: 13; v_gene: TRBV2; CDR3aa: CASSDGQNYEQYF; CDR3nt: TGTGCCAGCAGTGATGGACAGAACTACGAGCAGTACTTC
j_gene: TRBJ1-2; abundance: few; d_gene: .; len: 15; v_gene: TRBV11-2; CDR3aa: CASSLDFGPHYGYTF; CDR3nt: TGTGCCAGCAGCTTAGATTTTGGGCCTCACTATGGCTACACCTTC
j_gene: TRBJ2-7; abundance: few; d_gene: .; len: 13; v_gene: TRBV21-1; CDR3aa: CASSSIATYEQYF; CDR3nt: TGTGCCAGCAGCAGTATAGCGACCTACGAGCAGTACTTC
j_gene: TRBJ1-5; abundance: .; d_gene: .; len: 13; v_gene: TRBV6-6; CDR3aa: CASAPLGNQPQHF; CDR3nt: TGTGCCAGCGCTCCCCTTGGCAATCAGCCCCAGCATTTT
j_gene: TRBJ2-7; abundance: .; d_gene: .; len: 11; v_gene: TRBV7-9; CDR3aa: CASSYHWEQYF; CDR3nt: TGTGCCAGCAGCTATCATTGGGAGCAGTACTTC
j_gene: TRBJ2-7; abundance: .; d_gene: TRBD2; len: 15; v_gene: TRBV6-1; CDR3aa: CASSLTSGSVYEQYF; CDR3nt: TGTGCCAGCAGTCTTACTAGCGGGAGTGTGTACGAGCAGTACTTC
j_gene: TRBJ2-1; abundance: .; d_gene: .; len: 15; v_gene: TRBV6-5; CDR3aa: CASSLSGPLRNEQFF; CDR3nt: TGTGCCAGCAGCCTTAGCGGCCCTCTCCGGAATGAGCAGTTCTTC
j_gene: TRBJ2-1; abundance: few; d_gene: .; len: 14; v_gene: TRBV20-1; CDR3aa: CSARAGSSYNEQFF; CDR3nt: TGCAGTGCTAGAGCTGGGAGCTCCTACAATGAGCAGTTCTTC
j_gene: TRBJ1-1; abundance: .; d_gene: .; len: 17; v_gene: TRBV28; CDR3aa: CASSFWSLLTGNTEAFF; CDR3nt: TGTGCCAGCAGTTTTTGGTCGTTATTGACGGGGAACACTGAAGCTTTCTTT
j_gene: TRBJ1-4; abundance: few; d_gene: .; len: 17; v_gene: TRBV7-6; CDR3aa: CASSFLQGLATNEKLFF; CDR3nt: TGTGCCAGCAGCTTTTTGCAGGGACTCGCAACTAATGAAAAACTGTTTTTT
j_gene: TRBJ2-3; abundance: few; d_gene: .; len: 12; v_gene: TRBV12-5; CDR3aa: CASGWSTDTQYF; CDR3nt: TGTGCTAGTGGTTGGAGCACGGATACGCAGTATTTT
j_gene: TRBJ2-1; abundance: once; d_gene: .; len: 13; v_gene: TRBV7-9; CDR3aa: CASRLVESNEQFF; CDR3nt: TGTGCCAGCAGATTAGTGGAGTCGAATGAGCAGTTCTTC
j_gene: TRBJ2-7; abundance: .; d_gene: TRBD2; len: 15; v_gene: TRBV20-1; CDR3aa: CSAHLWTSGNCEQYF; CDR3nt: TGCAGTGCCCACCTATGGACTAGTGGAAACTGCGAGCAGTACTTC
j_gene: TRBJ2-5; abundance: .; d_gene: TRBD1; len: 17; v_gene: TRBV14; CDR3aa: CASSQGRTGEGEETQYF; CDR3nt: TGTGCCAGCAGCCAAGGGCGGACAGGGGAGGGAGAAGAGACCCAGTACTTC
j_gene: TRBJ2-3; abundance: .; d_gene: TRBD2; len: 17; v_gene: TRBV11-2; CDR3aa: CASSRELAGRVGDTQYF; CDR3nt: TGTGCCAGCAGCCGTGAACTAGCGGGGAGAGTAGGAGATACGCAGTATTTT
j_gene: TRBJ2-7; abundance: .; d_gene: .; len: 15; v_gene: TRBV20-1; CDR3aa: CSARDYGAPSYEQYF; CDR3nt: TGCAGTGCTAGAGATTATGGGGCCCCCTCCTACGAGCAGTACTTC
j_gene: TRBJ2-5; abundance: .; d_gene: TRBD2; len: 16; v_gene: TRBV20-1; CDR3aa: CSAALWSSGSGETQYF; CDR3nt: TGCAGTGCAGCCCTGTGGTCGAGCGGGAGTGGGGAGACCCAGTACTTC
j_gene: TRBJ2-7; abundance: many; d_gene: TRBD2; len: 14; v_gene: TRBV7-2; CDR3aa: CASSSGTSPHEQYF; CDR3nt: TGTGCCAGCAGCTCCGGGACTAGCCCCCACGAGCAGTACTTC
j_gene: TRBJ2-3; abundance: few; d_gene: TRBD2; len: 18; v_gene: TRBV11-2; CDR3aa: CASSLNPPSGASTDTQYF; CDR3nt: TGTGCCAGCAGCTTAAACCCCCCTAGCGGGGCTAGCACAGATACGCAGTATTTT
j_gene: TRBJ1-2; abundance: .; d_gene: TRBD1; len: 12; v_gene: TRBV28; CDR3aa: CASGTGGYGYTF; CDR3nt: TGTGCCAGTGGGACAGGGGGCTATGGCTACACCTTC
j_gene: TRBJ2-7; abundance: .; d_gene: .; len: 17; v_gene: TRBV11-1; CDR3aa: CASSQSEGAGRSYEQYF; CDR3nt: TGTGCCAGCAGCCAGTCGGAAGGGGCGGGTAGGTCCTACGAGCAGTACTTC
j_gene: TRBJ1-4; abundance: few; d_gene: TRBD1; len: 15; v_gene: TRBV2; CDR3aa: CASSSQGGSGEKLFF; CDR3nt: TGTGCCAGCAGCTCACAGGGGGGTTCAGGTGAAAAACTGTTTTTT
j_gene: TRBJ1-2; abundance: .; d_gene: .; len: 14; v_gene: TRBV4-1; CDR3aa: CASSQDVKLGGYTF; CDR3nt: TGCGCCAGCAGCCAAGACGTTAAGTTAGGTGGCTACACCTTC
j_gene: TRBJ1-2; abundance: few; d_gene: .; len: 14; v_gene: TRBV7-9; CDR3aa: CASSLAKEGHGYTF; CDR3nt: TGTGCCAGCAGCTTAGCGAAGGAAGGCCATGGCTACACCTTC
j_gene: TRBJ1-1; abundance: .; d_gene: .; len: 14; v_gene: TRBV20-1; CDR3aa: CSARGATANTEAFF; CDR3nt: TGCAGTGCTAGAGGCGCTACGGCGAACACTGAAGCTTTCTTT
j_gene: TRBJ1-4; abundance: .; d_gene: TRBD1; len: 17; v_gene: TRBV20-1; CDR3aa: CSARETGGAGTNEKLFF; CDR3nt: TGCAGTGCTAGAGAGACAGGGGGCGCAGGAACTAATGAAAAACTGTTTTTT
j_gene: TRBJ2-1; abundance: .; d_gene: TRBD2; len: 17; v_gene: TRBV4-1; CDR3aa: CASSQAWLAGGHNEQFF; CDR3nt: TGCGCCAGCAGCCAAGCTTGGCTAGCGGGGGGACACAATGAGCAGTTCTTC